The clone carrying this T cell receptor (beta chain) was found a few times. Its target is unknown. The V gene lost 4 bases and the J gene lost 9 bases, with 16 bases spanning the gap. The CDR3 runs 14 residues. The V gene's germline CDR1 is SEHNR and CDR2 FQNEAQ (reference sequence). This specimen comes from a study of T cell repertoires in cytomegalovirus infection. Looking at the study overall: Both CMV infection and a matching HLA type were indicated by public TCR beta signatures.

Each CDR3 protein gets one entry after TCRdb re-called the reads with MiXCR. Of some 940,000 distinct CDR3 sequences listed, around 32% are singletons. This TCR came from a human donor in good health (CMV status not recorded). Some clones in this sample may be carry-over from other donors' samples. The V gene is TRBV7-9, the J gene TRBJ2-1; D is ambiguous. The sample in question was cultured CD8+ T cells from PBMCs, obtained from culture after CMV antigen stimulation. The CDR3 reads CASSSPEASGEQFF. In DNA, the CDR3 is TGTGCCAGCAGCTCGCCCGAGGCGTCAGGTGAGCAGTTCTTC.